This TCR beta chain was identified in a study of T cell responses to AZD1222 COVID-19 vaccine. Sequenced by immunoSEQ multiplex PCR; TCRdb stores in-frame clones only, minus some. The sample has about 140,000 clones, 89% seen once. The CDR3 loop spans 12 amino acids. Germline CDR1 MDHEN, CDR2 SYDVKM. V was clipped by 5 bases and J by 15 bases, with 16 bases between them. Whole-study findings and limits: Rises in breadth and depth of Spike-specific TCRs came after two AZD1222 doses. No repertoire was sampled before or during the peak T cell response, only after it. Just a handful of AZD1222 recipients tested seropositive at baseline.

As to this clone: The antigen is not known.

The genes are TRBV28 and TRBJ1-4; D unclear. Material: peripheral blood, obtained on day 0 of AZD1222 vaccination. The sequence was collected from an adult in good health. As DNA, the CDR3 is TGTGCCAGCAGTGAAAATTGGGATTGGGTGTTTTTT. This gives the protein CASSENWDWVFF.